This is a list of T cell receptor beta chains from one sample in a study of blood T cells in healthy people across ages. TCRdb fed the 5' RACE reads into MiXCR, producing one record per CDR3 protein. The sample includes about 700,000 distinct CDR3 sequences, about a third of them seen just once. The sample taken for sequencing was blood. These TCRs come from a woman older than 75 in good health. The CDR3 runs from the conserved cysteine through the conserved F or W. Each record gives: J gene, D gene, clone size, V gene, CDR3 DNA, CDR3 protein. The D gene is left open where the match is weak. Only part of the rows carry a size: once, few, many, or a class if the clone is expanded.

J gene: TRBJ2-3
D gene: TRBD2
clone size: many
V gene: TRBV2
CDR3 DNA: TGTGCCAGCAGATCAGGGACTACCGATACGCAGTATTTT
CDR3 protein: CASRSGTTDTQYF

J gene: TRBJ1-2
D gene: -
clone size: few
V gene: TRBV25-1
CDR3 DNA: TGTGCCAGCAGTGAAGAGACCCCGGGTGGCTACACCTTC
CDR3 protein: CASSEETPGGYTF

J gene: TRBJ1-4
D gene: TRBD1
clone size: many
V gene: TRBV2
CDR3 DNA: TGTGCCAGCAGTGGGGGACAGGGGAGAAATGAAAAACTGTTTTTT
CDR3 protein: CASSGGQGRNEKLFF

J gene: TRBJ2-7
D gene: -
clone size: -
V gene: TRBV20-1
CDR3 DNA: TGCAGTGCTAGAGATTATCCAAGCTCCTACGAGCAGTACTTC
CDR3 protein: CSARDYPSSYEQYF

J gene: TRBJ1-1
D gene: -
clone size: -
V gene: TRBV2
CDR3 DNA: TGTGCCTGCAGTGCCCGGGGGAACACTGAAGCTTTCTTT
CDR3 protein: CACSARGNTEAFF

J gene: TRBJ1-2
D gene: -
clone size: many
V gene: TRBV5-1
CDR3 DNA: TGTGCCAGCAGTTTACAGGGTGACTATGGCTACACCTTC
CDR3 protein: CASSLQGDYGYTF

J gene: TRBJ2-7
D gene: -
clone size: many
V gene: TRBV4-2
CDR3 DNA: TGTGCCAGCAGCCAAGATCGGGCTCTCGGGGCTATTCTCTCCTACGAGCAGTACTTC
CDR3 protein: CASSQDRALGAILSYEQYF

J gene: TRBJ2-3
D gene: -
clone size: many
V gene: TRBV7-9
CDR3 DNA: TGTGCCAGCACCCTTAATGCAGATACGCAGTATTTT
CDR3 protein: CASTLNADTQYF

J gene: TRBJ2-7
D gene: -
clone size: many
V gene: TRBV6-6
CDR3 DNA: TGTGCCAGCAAGGCCAGGGACTACGAGCAGTACTTC
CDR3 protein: CASKARDYEQYF

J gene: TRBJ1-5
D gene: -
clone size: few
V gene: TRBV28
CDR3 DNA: TGTGCCAGCAGTTTTTTAGGACTCAATCAGCCCCAGCATTTT
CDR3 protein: CASSFLGLNQPQHF

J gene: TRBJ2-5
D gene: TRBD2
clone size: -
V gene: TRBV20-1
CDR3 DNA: TGCAGTGTTAGAGCCCCCACTAGCGGGGGGGCGGAGACCCAGTACTTC
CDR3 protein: CSVRAPTSGGAETQYF

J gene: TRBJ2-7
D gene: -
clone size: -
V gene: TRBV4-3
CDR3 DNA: TGCGCCAGCAGCCAATCATACAGGGAGCCCTCCTACGAGCAGTACTTC
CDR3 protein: CASSQSYREPSYEQYF

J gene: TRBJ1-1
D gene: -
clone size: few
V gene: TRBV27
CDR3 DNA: TGTGCCAGCAGTTTATCCGGGGGGGTGGGCACTGAAGCTTTCTTT
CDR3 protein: CASSLSGGVGTEAFF

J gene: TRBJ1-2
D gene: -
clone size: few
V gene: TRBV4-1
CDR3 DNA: TGCGCCAGCAGCCAAGAGGCGTCTTGGGGCTATGGCTACACCTTC
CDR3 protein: CASSQEASWGYGYTF

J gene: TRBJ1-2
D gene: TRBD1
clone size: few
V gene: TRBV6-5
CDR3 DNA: TGTGCCAGCGGGAGCCCAGGGGGCCAAACAAAGGGCTACACCTTC
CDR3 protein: CASGSPGGQTKGYTF

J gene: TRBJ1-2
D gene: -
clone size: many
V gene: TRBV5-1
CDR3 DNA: TGCGCCAGCAGCTTGGAGGGACGGAACTATGGCTACACCTTC
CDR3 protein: CASSLEGRNYGYTF

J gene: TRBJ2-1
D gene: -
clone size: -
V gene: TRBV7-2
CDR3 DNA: TGTGCCAGCAGCTTAGCGTGGGCAGACAATGAGCAGTTCTTC
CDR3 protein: CASSLAWADNEQFF

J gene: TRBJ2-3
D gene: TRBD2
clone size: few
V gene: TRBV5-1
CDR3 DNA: TGCGCCAGCAGCCGCCGAGCGGGGGGCACAGATACGCAGTATTTT
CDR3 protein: CASSRRAGGTDTQYF

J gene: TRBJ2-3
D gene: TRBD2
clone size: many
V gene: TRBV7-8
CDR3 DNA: TGTGCCAGCAGCTTAGTGCGATTAGCGGGGGGCCATAGCACAGATACGCAGTATTTT
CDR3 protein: CASSLVRLAGGHSTDTQYF

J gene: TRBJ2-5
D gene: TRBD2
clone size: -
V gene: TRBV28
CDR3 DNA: TGTGCCAGCAGCGCGATAGCCGGGACTAGCGGGGGAGAGACCCAGTACTTC
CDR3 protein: CASSAIAGTSGGETQYF

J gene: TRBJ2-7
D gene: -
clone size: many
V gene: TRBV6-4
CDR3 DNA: TGTGCCAGCAGTGACTCGAATCCACAGCGCCGCTACGAAGAGTACTTC
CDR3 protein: CASSDSNPQRRYEEYF

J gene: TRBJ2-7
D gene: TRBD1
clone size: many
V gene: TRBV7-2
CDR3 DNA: TGTGCCAGCAGCTTCGGGACAGAAGGCTACGAGCAGTACTTC
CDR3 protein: CASSFGTEGYEQYF

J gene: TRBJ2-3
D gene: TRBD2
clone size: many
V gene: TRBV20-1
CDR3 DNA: TGCAGTGCTAGAGCCGGCCTAGCGGGGAGGCCCGGTACGCAGTATTTT
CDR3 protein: CSARAGLAGRPGTQYF

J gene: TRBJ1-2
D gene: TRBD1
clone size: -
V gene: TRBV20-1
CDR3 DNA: TGCAGTGCTTGGACAGGGAGCGGCTATGGCTACACCTTC
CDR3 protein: CSAWTGSGYGYTF

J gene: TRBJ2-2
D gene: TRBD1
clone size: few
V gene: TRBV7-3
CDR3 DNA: TGTGCCAGCAGCCGGGACAGGGTGGACACCGGGGAGCTGTTTTTT
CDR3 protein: CASSRDRVDTGELFF

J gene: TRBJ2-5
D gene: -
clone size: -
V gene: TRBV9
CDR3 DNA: TGTGCCAGCAGCGTATATGATGAGACCCAGTACTTC
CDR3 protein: CASSVYDETQYF

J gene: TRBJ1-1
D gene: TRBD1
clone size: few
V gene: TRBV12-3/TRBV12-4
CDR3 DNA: TGTGCCAGCAGAACCGGGACAGCCAACACTGAAGCTTTCTTT
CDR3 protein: CASRTGTANTEAFF

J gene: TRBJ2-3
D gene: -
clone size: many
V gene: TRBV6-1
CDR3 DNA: TGTGCCAGCAGTCCCCTCCCCCCAGGGATGGGGCCCACAGATACGCAGTATTTT
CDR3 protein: CASSPLPPGMGPTDTQYF